These 32 T cell receptor beta chains were sequenced from one sample in a study of blood T cells in healthy people across ages. Alongside a J-beta primer mix, a sample-barcoded 5' primer served in a second PCR lasting about 7 to 11 cycles. TCRdb recomputed calls from the 5' RACE reads with MiXCR, one row per CDR3 protein. The data contain about 1.8 million distinct CDR3 sequences, about 50% of them singletons. Input material: blood. Source of these receptors: a middle-aged woman in good health.

The sample holds a few counts of this clonotype. CDR3 nucleotides: TGTGCCAGCAGCGATAGGGACGGGTACTACAATGAGCAGTTCTTC. Encoded protein: CASSDRDGYYNEQFF. The genes are TRBV7-9 and TRBJ2-1; D might be TRBD1 or TRBD2, each matching 5 bases. This CDR3 has 15 amino acids. The V gene's germline CDR1 is SEHNR and CDR2 FQNEAQ (reference sequence). Trimming took off 5 bases at V and 3 bases at J, with 14 bases between the two ends.

The gene calls are TRBV5-6 and TRBJ1-2; D remains ambiguous. The V gene's germline CDR1 is SGHDT and CDR2 YYEEEE. Trimming removed 0 bases from V and 6 bases from J, with 18 bases in between. CDR3 length: 16 residues. The CDR3 is CASSLVTLGSGNGYTF. CDR3 in DNA: TGTGCCAGCAGCTTGGTGACCCTAGGGTCCGGGAATGGCTACACCTTC.

The chain recombines TRBV20-1 with TRBJ2-1; D perhaps matches TRBD2 (5 bases). The DNA end is more similar to TRBJ2-7, so the J call may be wrong. The CDR3 runs 15 residues. Germline assignment: CDR1 DFQATT and CDR2 SNEGSKA (reference sequence). The CDR3 sequence: CSAPTGKSSYNEQYF. DNA for the CDR3: TGCAGTGCTCCTACCGGGAAGAGCTCCTACAATGAGCAGTACTTC.

The V gene is TRBV15, the J gene TRBJ1-1; D might be TRBD1 (6 bases). CDR3 length: 12 residues. The germline V gene encodes CDR1 LNHNV and CDR2 YYDKDF (reference sequence). Between the trimmed V and J ends, which lost 4 bases and 11 bases, there was a span of 14 bases. CDR3: CATSMGAGFAFF. DNA for the CDR3: TGTGCCACCAGCATGGGGGCAGGGTTCGCTTTCTTT.

This chain connects TRBV6-5 to TRBJ2-5; tentatively, D is TRBD2 (5 bases). Per the germline V gene, CDR1 is MNHEY and CDR2 is SVGAGI. V was clipped by 5 bases and J by 2 bases, with 15 bases between them. CDR3 size: 15 residues. CDR3 region: CASSTGRGVQETQYF. The CDR3 coding sequence is TGTGCCAGCAGTACGGGAAGAGGAGTACAAGAGACCCAGTACTTC.

Worth noting for this clonotype: This may be a read error, as it is one base from a much larger clone. The chain combines TRBV13 with TRBJ2-5; the match to TRBD2 covers 11 bases. Looked up from germline, CDR1 is PRHDT and CDR2 is FYEKMQ (reference sequence). The CDR3 is 15 residues long. With 2 bases clipped from V and 11 bases from J, the junction kept 10 bases outside the gene matches. The CDR3 protein is CASSLLAGGINEQYF. The DNA for the CDR3 is TGTGCCAGCAGCTTACTAGCGGGGGGTATCAATGAGCAGTACTTC.

V gene TRBV28 combines with J gene TRBJ2-7; 8 positions match TRBD2. Germline CDR1 is MDHEN and CDR2 is SYDVKM. Trimming took 6 bases from V and 0 from J; bases not matched to a gene: 13. This CDR3 is 17 amino acids long. CDR3 loop: CASRIKVGLEVSYEQYF. The CDR3 nucleotides read TGTGCCAGCAGAATAAAGGTGGGACTAGAAGTCTCCTACGAGCAGTACTTC.

CDR3 coding DNA: TGCGCCAGCAAGGTTGGGAGCTCCTACAATGAGCAGTTCTTC. Translation gives CASKVGSSYNEQFF. The gene calls are TRBV4-3 and TRBJ2-1, with TRBD2 as a possible D gene (5 bases). The germline V gene encodes CDR1 LGHNA and CDR2 YSLEER. The CDR3 length is 14 residues. Between the trimmed V and J ends, which lost 7 bases and 0 bases, there was a span of 10 bases.

DNA for the CDR3: TGTGCCACCAGCAGAGATCCCGCAGGGGGCGAGGCCCAGTACTTC. It translates to CATSRDPAGGEAQYF. The chain combines TRBV15 with TRBJ2-7; 8 nucleotides agree with TRBD1. Per the germline V gene, CDR1 is LNHNV and CDR2 is YYDKDF (reference sequence). CDR3 length: 15 amino acids. J was trimmed by 10 bases and V by 0 bases; bases with no gene match: 11.

This clonotype was seen a few times. The V call is TRBV7-9, the J call TRBJ2-3, with 10 bases that match TRBD2. CDR1 SEHNR and CDR2 FQNEAQ come from the germline V gene (reference sequence). V was clipped by 5 bases and J by 2 bases; unmatched bases: 4. The CDR3 consists of 15 residues. Written as DNA, the CDR3 is TGTGCCAGCAGCCTCGGGACTAGCGCCACAGATACGCAGTATTTT. It specifies CASSLGTSATDTQYF.

The chain is built from TRBV5-1 and TRBJ2-1; D unresolved. CDR3 size: 16 residues. V was clipped by 1 base and J by 2 bases, with 13 bases between them. Germline assignment: CDR1 SGHRS and CDR2 YFSETQ. DNA of the CDR3: TGCGCCAGCAGCTTGTTAGGGTCAACTACCTACAATGAGCAGTTCTTC. Protein sequence: CASSLLGSTTYNEQFF.

This chain joins TRBV5-1 and TRBJ2-5; tentatively, D is TRBD1 (5 bases). Per the germline V gene, CDR1 is SGHRS and CDR2 is YFSETQ. The CDR3 covers 15 residues. V lost 2 bases to trimming and J lost 2 bases, with 13 bases between them. The CDR3 DNA is TGCGCCAGCAGCTTTTCCTCCAACAGGCAAGAGACCCAGTACTTC. Translating it yields CASSFSSNRQETQYF.

The V gene is TRBV28, the J gene TRBJ2-5; D is unresolved. V shed 5 bases and J shed 11 bases, with 18 bases lying between them. The germline gives CDR1 MDHEN, CDR2 SYDVKM. The CDR3 extends over 13 amino acids. The CDR3 DNA sequence: TGTGCCAGCAGTCCCGCGTTCGATCTCGGGCAGTACTTC. Translating it yields CASSPAFDLGQYF.

Note on this clonotype: One end of the junction fails to match germline, which may point to a read error. DNA of the CDR3: TGTGCCAGCAGGTTAGACCAGGCCTACAATGAGCAGTTCTTC. It codes for CASRLDQAYNEQFF. V is TRBV12-3 or TRBV12-4 and J is TRBJ2-1; D not resolved. The CDR3 contains 14 residues.

V and J are TRBV13 and TRBJ2-7; weak D call: TRBD1 (5 bases). CDR1 and CDR2 from the germline V gene are PRHDT and FYEKMQ (reference sequence). The CDR3 spans 14 residues. V shed 5 bases and J shed 3 bases, with 14 bases lying between them. CDR3 nucleotides: TGTGCCAGCAGCCCAGGCAGGGATATCTACGAGCAGTACTTC. This encodes CASSPGRDIYEQYF.

The rearrangement links TRBV7-2 to TRBJ2-4; TRBD2 aligns across 7 bases. V lost 11 bases and J lost 1; bases outside the gene matches: 11. The germline CDR1 and CDR2 sequences are SGHTA and FQGNSA. This CDR3 contains 15 residues. Here the CDR3 reads CACILGGTAKNIQYF. The CDR3 nucleotides read TGTGCCTGCATCCTCGGGGGGACGGCCAAAAACATTCAGTACTTC.

The V and J genes are TRBV28 and TRBJ2-1, with 12 bases identical to TRBD2. V was clipped by 1 base and J by 4 bases; unmatched bases: 5. The V gene's germline CDR1 is MDHEN and CDR2 SYDVKM. CDR3 length equals 17 residues. The DNA for the CDR3 is TGTGCCAGCAGTTTATTGGCTAGCGGGGGGGCATACAATGAGCAGTTCTTC. It codes for CASSLLASGGAYNEQFF.

The chain combines TRBV7-8 with TRBJ2-1; D tentatively fits TRBD1 or TRBD2 (6 bases each). Trimming cost V 6 bases and J 8 bases, with 14 bases left between them. This CDR3 spans 13 amino acids. Looked up from germline, CDR1 is SGHVS and CDR2 is FQNEAQ. The CDR3 DNA sequence: TGTGCCAGCAGACCCATGGGGGGCGATGAGCAGTTCTTC. Translating it yields CASRPMGGDEQFF.

This chain uses TRBV28 with TRBJ1-6, with D possibly being TRBD1 (6 bases). The CDR3 extends over 15 amino acids. Trimming took off 5 bases at V and 8 bases at J, with 16 bases between the two ends. CDR1 MDHEN and CDR2 SYDVKM come from the germline V gene. CDR3 region: CASSRLQGTHSPLHF. CDR3 DNA: TGTGCCAGCAGTCGCCTACAGGGTACGCATTCACCCCTCCACTTT.

This chain links TRBV20-1 with TRBJ1-2; 7 bases map to TRBD1. Trimming removed 3 bases from V and 1 base from J; junction bases left unmatched: 2. This CDR3 is built from 13 residues. The germline V gene encodes CDR1 DFQATT and CDR2 SNEGSKA (reference sequence). The CDR3 protein is CSARTGINYGYTF. The CDR3 DNA reads TGCAGTGCTAGGACAGGGATTAACTATGGCTACACCTTC.

The rearrangement uses TRBV12-3 or TRBV12-4 and TRBJ2-4; D remains ambiguous. The CDR3 extends over 14 amino acids. The ends were cut back, 0 bases at V and 8 bases at J, with 11 bases in the middle. The CDR3 here is CASSLATPGDIQYF. The CDR3 DNA reads as TGTGCCAGCAGTTTAGCCACGCCTGGGGACATTCAGTACTTC.

This clonotype has only a few counts. This chain uses TRBV5-1 with TRBJ2-7, with 12 bases that match TRBD1. From germline, CDR1 is SGHRS and CDR2 YFSETQ. V shed 0 bases, J shed 2 bases, and the junction held 9 bases outside the gene matches. The CDR3 contains 18 residues. The CDR3 DNA follows: TGCGCCAGCAGCTTGGCGGGGACAGGGGGCGTCGATGCCTACGAGCAGTACTTC. The encoded protein is CASSLAGTGGVDAYEQYF.

This rearrangement joins TRBV5-1 to TRBJ1-2, with D uncertain. Germline-derived CDR1 and CDR2 are SGHRS and YFSETQ. The CDR3 has 13 residues. V lost 0 bases, J lost 8 bases, and 11 bases lay in between. The CDR3 DNA is TGCGCCAGCAGCTTGGACTTTAATAACGGCTACACCTTC. Encoded protein: CASSLDFNNGYTF.

The chain carries TRBV5-1 and TRBJ2-7; 8 nucleotides agree with TRBD2. TRBJ2-5 explains the end of the DNA better; the J call may be wrong. CDR3 length equals 16 residues. CDR1 and CDR2 (germline): SGHRS, YFSETQ. This CDR3 reads CASSLIPAGVTETQYF. CDR3 nucleotides: TGCGCCAGCAGCTTGATCCCAGCGGGGGTTACAGAGACCCAGTACTTC.

This chain connects TRBV18 to TRBJ2-6; D might be TRBD1 (5 bases). The CDR3 has 15 residues. Trimming pared 3 bases from V and 4 bases from J, leaving 10 bases between. Germline CDR1 KGHSH, CDR2 LQKENI. The CDR3 region has the DNA TGTGCCAGCTCACCGGACAAGGCCGGGGCCAACGTCCTGACTTTC. This sequence encodes CASSPDKAGANVLTF.

This clonotype was observed a few times. J is TRBJ2-7 and V is TRBV13; D remains ambiguous. V lost 5 bases to trimming and J lost 2 bases, with 13 bases between them. Germline V gene lookup returns CDR1 PRHDT and CDR2 FYEKMQ (reference sequence). The CDR3 is made up of 14 amino acids. The CDR3 region is CASSPGRFTYEQYF. The CDR3, as DNA: TGTGCCAGCAGCCCAGGACGGTTCACCTACGAGCAGTACTTC.

The V and J genes are TRBV27 and TRBJ1-1; D unresolved. Germline V gene data show CDR1 as MNHEY and CDR2 as SMNVEV (reference sequence). Between the trimmed V and J ends, which lost 7 bases and 8 bases, there was a span of 17 bases. This CDR3 comprises 13 residues. The CDR3 loop reads CASNDKNTGEAFF. The CDR3 nucleotides read TGTGCCAGCAATGATAAAAACACGGGGGAAGCTTTCTTT.

This clonotype has just a few counts. This chain connects TRBV6-2 or TRBV6-3 to TRBJ2-5; no clear D gene. CDR1 and CDR2 from the germline V gene are MNHEY and SVGEGT. The CDR3 loop spans 11 amino acids. Trimming took 4 bases from V and 11 from J, leaving 11 bases between them. The CDR3 DNA follows: TGTGCCAGCAGTTTTGGTGCGTCGCAGTACTTC. It translates to CASSFGASQYF.

V and J are TRBV28 and TRBJ2-7; D remains ambiguous. In germline, CDR1 is MDHEN, CDR2 SYDVKM. The V end lost 8 bases, the J end lost 0 bases, and 20 bases lay between the germline ends. There are 16 residues in the CDR3. The CDR3 reads CASAHYGVASSYEQYF. CDR3 bases: TGTGCCAGCGCACACTACGGTGTGGCCAGCTCCTACGAGCAGTACTTC.

This clonotype has just a few counts. This chain links TRBV4-3 with TRBJ1-2, with D hard to call. The CDR3 contains 15 residues. V gave up 0 bases and J gave up 2 bases, with 10 bases separating them. Germline assignment: CDR1 LGHNA and CDR2 YSLEER. This CDR3 is CASSQDKPLNYGYTF. The CDR3 DNA follows: TGCGCCAGCAGCCAAGATAAACCTCTCAACTATGGCTACACCTTC.

This clonotype was seen more than once but under ten times. The rearrangement links TRBV24-1 to TRBJ2-1; D remains ambiguous. CDR1 is KGHDR, CDR2 SFDVKD, per germline. The CDR3 has 14 amino acids. The V and J ends lost 0 bases and 6 bases respectively, with 8 bases between them. CDR3 sequence: CATSDLRSGNEQFF. The CDR3 DNA reads TGTGCCACCAGTGATTTGAGGTCCGGCAATGAGCAGTTCTTC.

This clonotype was counted a few times. The gene calls are TRBV14 and TRBJ2-3; D is uncertain. CDR1 and CDR2 from the germline V gene are SGHDN and FVKESK. V was pared by 1 base and J by 2 bases, with 16 bases between. The CDR3 totals 17 residues. The CDR3 spells CASSQAPFGVLTDTQYF. CDR3 nucleotide sequence: TGTGCCAGCAGCCAAGCTCCCTTTGGGGTACTCACAGATACGCAGTATTTT.